These T cell receptor beta chains were read from a single sample in a study of PD-L1 blockade in urothelial cancer. Clones were read by immunoSEQ multiplex PCR, and TCRdb kept only the in-frame ones, dropping some. The sample shows some 66,000 clones, approximately 84% of them seen only once. The source material was PBMCs, sampled around atezolizumab (anti-PD-L1) treatment. The receptors were sampled from a man in his sixties with urothelial cancer. The CDR3 runs from the conserved cysteine through the conserved F or W. A D gene is named only where the DNA matches it firmly. Expanded clones get a size class; other rows say once, few or many, or leave the size out.

CDR3: CASSPPGLAGGPFEQYF
DNA: TGTGCCAGCTCACCACCGGGACTAGCGGGGGGGCCTTTTGAGCAGTACTTC
length: 17
V: TRBV18
D: TRBD2
size: -
J: TRBJ2-7

CDR3: CASSPRDRGRGTDTQYF
DNA: TGTGCCAGCAGCCCACGGGACAGGGGGCGCGGCACAGATACGCAGTATTTT
length: 17
V: TRBV7-6
D: TRBD1
size: -
J: TRBJ2-3

CDR3: CASSFGQSYGYTF
DNA: TGCGCCAGCAGCTTCGGACAGAGCTATGGCTACACCTTC
length: 13
V: TRBV5-1
D: -
size: -
J: TRBJ1-2

CDR3: CASRTTSGGYYNEQFF
DNA: TGTGCCAGCAGAACGACTAGCGGGGGGTATTACAATGAGCAGTTCTTC
length: 16
V: TRBV11-2
D: TRBD2
size: -
J: TRBJ2-1

CDR3: CAITRVLETQYF
DNA: TGTGCTATAACCCGGGTTTTGGAGACCCAGTACTTC
length: 12
V: TRBV7-2
D: -
size: -
J: TRBJ2-5

CDR3: CAVRREGEAFF
DNA: TGCGCCGTCCGGCGGGAGGGTGAAGCTTTCTTT
length: 11
V: TRBV10-2
D: -
size: -
J: TRBJ1-1

CDR3: CASSFSQGWENTEAFF
DNA: TGTGCCAGCAGTTTCTCGCAGGGATGGGAGAACACTGAAGCTTTCTTT
length: 16
V: TRBV28
D: -
size: -
J: TRBJ1-1

CDR3: CASSGGAALNEQFF
DNA: TGTGCCAGCAGCGGGGGCGCGGCGCTTAATGAGCAGTTCTTC
length: 14
V: TRBV11-3
D: -
size: once
J: TRBJ2-1

CDR3: CASSQEAAGQGANIQYF
DNA: TGCGCCAGCAGCCAAGAGGCGGCAGGACAGGGGGCGAACATTCAGTACTTC
length: 17
V: TRBV4-3
D: TRBD1
size: -
J: TRBJ2-4

CDR3: CASSLVGTGPNTEAFF
DNA: TGCGCCAGCAGCTTGGTGGGGACAGGACCGAACACTGAAGCTTTCTTT
length: 16
V: TRBV5-1
D: TRBD1
size: -
J: TRBJ1-1

CDR3: CASKTSPVGQGYTF
DNA: TGTGCCAGTAAAACAAGCCCCGTGGGCCAAGGCTACACCTTC
length: 14
V: TRBV2
D: -
size: -
J: TRBJ1-2

CDR3: CASSRYRDRPYEQYF
DNA: TGTGCCAGCAGCCGCTACCGGGACAGACCCTACGAGCAGTACTTC
length: 15
V: TRBV7-2
D: TRBD1
size: -
J: TRBJ2-7

CDR3: CASSPRLAWTQYF
DNA: TGTGCCAGCAGCCCGAGACTAGCGTGGACCCAGTACTTC
length: 13
V: TRBV5-6
D: TRBD2
size: -
J: TRBJ2-5

CDR3: CASSEEGATKNIQYF
DNA: TGTGCCAGCAGTGAGGAGGGGGCGACCAAAAACATTCAGTACTTC
length: 15
V: TRBV2
D: -
size: -
J: TRBJ2-4

CDR3: CASSQEGGGYSNQPQHF
DNA: TGTGCCAGCAGCCAAGAAGGCGGAGGGTACAGCAATCAGCCCCAGCATTTT
length: 17
V: TRBV4-2
D: -
size: -
J: TRBJ1-5

CDR3: CASSQDDKQDYGYTF
DNA: TGTGCCAGCAGCCAAGATGACAAACAAGACTATGGCTACACCTTC
length: 15
V: TRBV4-2
D: -
size: -
J: TRBJ1-2